These T cell receptor beta chains were read from a single sample in a study of regulatory T cells in long-lasting Graves disease. From the multiplex PCR reads, TCRdb called clonotypes with MiXCR, one entry per CDR3 protein. The table records 530,000 or so distinct CDR3 sequences, roughly 14% of them present only once. These data are also associated with another study on T cells in Graves' hyperthyroidism and ophthalmopathy.

Sequences were derived from peripheral blood mononuclear cells (PBMCs), sampled at new diagnosis, from a patient treated with antithyroid drugs. Source of these receptors: a man aged 30 to 39 with Graves disease. The CDR3 runs from the conserved cysteine through the conserved F or W. Each record gives: J gene, D gene, clone size, V gene, CDR3 protein, CDR3 DNA. The D gene is left open where the match is weak. Clone size, where shown, is once, few, many, or a class for clones that have expanded.

j_call: TRBJ1-2; d_call: .; clone_size: many; v_call: TRBV29-1; cdr3_aa: CSVWPGEYGYTF; cdr3_nt: TGCAGCGTCTGGCCGGGGGAGTATGGCTACACCTTC
j_call: TRBJ1-5; d_call: .; clone_size: .; v_call: TRBV20-1; cdr3_aa: CSARDETKRGNQPQHF; cdr3_nt: TGCAGTGCTAGAGATGAAACAAAAAGGGGAAATCAGCCCCAGCATTTT
j_call: TRBJ2-1; d_call: .; clone_size: few; v_call: TRBV9; cdr3_aa: CASSPPSEEQFF; cdr3_nt: TGTGCCAGCAGCCCCCCATCGGAGGAGCAGTTCTTC
j_call: TRBJ2-3; d_call: TRBD2; clone_size: .; v_call: TRBV7-3; cdr3_aa: CASSPSPGTSGTSTDTQYF; cdr3_nt: TGTGCCAGCAGCCCCAGCCCCGGGACTAGCGGAACGAGCACAGATACGCAGTATTTT
j_call: TRBJ2-7; d_call: TRBD2; clone_size: many; v_call: TRBV12-3/TRBV12-4; cdr3_aa: CASSLLTSGSYEQYF; cdr3_nt: TGTGCCAGCAGCCTCCTGACTAGCGGGTCCTACGAGCAGTACTTC
j_call: TRBJ1-4; d_call: .; clone_size: many; v_call: TRBV7-2; cdr3_aa: CASSSVAATNEKLFF; cdr3_nt: TGTGCCAGCAGCTCCGTGGCCGCAACTAATGAAAAACTGTTTTTT
j_call: TRBJ1-5; d_call: .; clone_size: .; v_call: TRBV24-1; cdr3_aa: CATSGYSNQPQHF; cdr3_nt: TGTGCCACCAGTGGTTATTCAAATCAGCCCCAGCATTTT
j_call: TRBJ1-2; d_call: .; clone_size: many; v_call: TRBV9; cdr3_aa: CASSARQFQLYGYTF; cdr3_nt: TGTGCCAGCAGCGCGCGACAGTTCCAGCTTTATGGCTACACCTTC
j_call: TRBJ1-1; d_call: .; clone_size: many; v_call: TRBV30; cdr3_aa: CAWTQGRTTEAFF; cdr3_nt: TGTGCCTGGACCCAAGGGAGGACCACTGAAGCTTTCTTT
j_call: TRBJ2-7; d_call: TRBD1; clone_size: .; v_call: TRBV5-1; cdr3_aa: CASSLDRTGINEQYF; cdr3_nt: TGCGCCAGCAGCTTGGATAGGACAGGGATCAACGAGCAGTACTTC
j_call: TRBJ2-1; d_call: .; clone_size: many; v_call: TRBV13; cdr3_aa: CASSLGGSRSYNEQFF; cdr3_nt: TGTGCCAGCAGCTTAGGCGGGAGTAGGAGCTACAATGAGCAGTTCTTC
j_call: TRBJ2-7; d_call: TRBD2; clone_size: few; v_call: TRBV18; cdr3_aa: CASSPPGGVNYEQYF; cdr3_nt: TGTGCCAGCTCACCACCGGGGGGGGTTAACTACGAGCAGTACTTC
j_call: TRBJ2-3; d_call: TRBD1; clone_size: few; v_call: TRBV4-1; cdr3_aa: CASSQVKGQGVSTDTQYF; cdr3_nt: TGCGCCAGCAGCCAAGTAAAGGGGCAGGGGGTCAGCACAGATACGCAGTATTTT
j_call: TRBJ2-2; d_call: .; clone_size: many; v_call: TRBV20-1; cdr3_aa: CSARGGTDGELFF; cdr3_nt: TGCAGTGCTAGAGGCGGTACAGACGGGGAGCTGTTTTTT
j_call: TRBJ2-7; d_call: TRBD2; clone_size: many; v_call: TRBV25-1; cdr3_aa: CASSEWSSGSLSHEQYF; cdr3_nt: TGTGCCAGCAGTGAATGGTCTAGCGGGAGTTTAAGCCACGAGCAGTACTTC
j_call: TRBJ2-1; d_call: TRBD2; clone_size: many; v_call: TRBV5-1; cdr3_aa: CASSLDLAGAYNEQFF; cdr3_nt: TGCGCCAGCAGCTTAGATCTAGCGGGAGCTTACAATGAGCAGTTCTTC
j_call: TRBJ1-5; d_call: TRBD1; clone_size: .; v_call: TRBV9; cdr3_aa: CASSADRGLNQPQHF; cdr3_nt: TGTGCCAGCAGCGCAGACAGGGGGCTCAATCAGCCCCAGCATTTT
j_call: TRBJ1-1; d_call: .; clone_size: many; v_call: TRBV7-3; cdr3_aa: CASRITPLSATEAFF; cdr3_nt: TGTGCCAGCAGGATAACCCCCCTATCGGCCACTGAAGCTTTCTTT
j_call: TRBJ1-5; d_call: TRBD1; clone_size: many; v_call: TRBV27; cdr3_aa: CASTTLDRGRQPQHF; cdr3_nt: TGTGCCAGCACTACCTTGGACAGGGGGAGACAGCCCCAGCATTTT
j_call: TRBJ1-6; d_call: TRBD1; clone_size: .; v_call: TRBV27; cdr3_aa: CASSFTTGSNSPLHF; cdr3_nt: TGTGCCAGCAGTTTCACGACAGGGAGCAATTCACCCCTCCACTTT
j_call: TRBJ2-7; d_call: TRBD2; clone_size: many; v_call: TRBV7-8; cdr3_aa: CASSPRTSGRALSYEQYF; cdr3_nt: TGTGCCAGCAGCCCTCGGACTAGCGGGAGGGCCCTGTCGTATGAGCAGTACTTC
j_call: TRBJ1-4; d_call: .; clone_size: .; v_call: TRBV4-1; cdr3_aa: CASSQDGGTNEKLFF; cdr3_nt: TGCGCCAGCAGCCAAGACGGGGGTACTAATGAAAAACTGTTTTTT
j_call: TRBJ2-3; d_call: .; clone_size: .; v_call: TRBV5-1; cdr3_aa: CASSLGDIDLTDTQYF; cdr3_nt: TGCGCCAGCAGCTTGGGAGATATTGACCTCACAGATACGCAGTATTTT
j_call: TRBJ2-3; d_call: TRBD2; clone_size: many; v_call: TRBV6-1; cdr3_aa: CASSELSGVGLAGGRTDTQYF; cdr3_nt: TGTGCCAGCAGTGAACTGTCAGGGGTAGGTCTAGCGGGAGGACGAACAGATACGCAGTATTTT
j_call: TRBJ1-5; d_call: TRBD1; clone_size: many; v_call: TRBV25-1; cdr3_aa: CDNGQGVEHSNQPQHF; cdr3_nt: TGCGACAACGGACAGGGGGTTGAGCATAGCAATCAGCCCCAGCATTTT
j_call: TRBJ2-4; d_call: .; clone_size: many; v_call: TRBV12-3/TRBV12-4; cdr3_aa: CASSFRDRRNIQYF; cdr3_nt: TGTGCCAGCAGTTTCCGCGACAGGAGGAACATTCAGTACTTC
j_call: TRBJ2-5; d_call: .; clone_size: .; v_call: TRBV6-2/TRBV6-3; cdr3_aa: CASSYSKETQYF; cdr3_nt: TGTGCCAGCAGTTACTCGAAAGAGACCCAGTACTTC
j_call: TRBJ1-2; d_call: .; clone_size: few; v_call: TRBV5-1; cdr3_aa: CASSSQGSSNYGYTF; cdr3_nt: TGCGCCAGCAGCTCTCAGGGTTCTTCTAACTATGGCTACACCTTC
j_call: TRBJ1-2; d_call: TRBD1; clone_size: many; v_call: TRBV12-3/TRBV12-4; cdr3_aa: CASSFTGVGYTF; cdr3_nt: TGTGCCAGCAGTTTTACAGGGGTCGGCTACACCTTC
j_call: TRBJ2-1; d_call: TRBD2; clone_size: few; v_call: TRBV9; cdr3_aa: CASSVGAGAYNEQFF; cdr3_nt: TGTGCCAGCAGCGTAGGCGCGGGAGCCTACAATGAGCAGTTCTTC
j_call: TRBJ2-7; d_call: .; clone_size: few; v_call: TRBV25-1; cdr3_aa: CASSGRGSGNYEQYF; cdr3_nt: TGTGCCAGCAGTGGGCGTGGTTCGGGGAACTACGAGCAGTACTTC
j_call: TRBJ2-1; d_call: TRBD2; clone_size: .; v_call: TRBV18; cdr3_aa: CASSLSTSGRGKSEQFF; cdr3_nt: TGTGCCAGCTCACTGTCGACTAGCGGGAGGGGGAAGAGTGAGCAGTTCTTC
j_call: TRBJ1-5; d_call: .; clone_size: .; v_call: TRBV5-1; cdr3_aa: CASSPGSGGNQPQHF; cdr3_nt: TGCGCCAGCAGTCCAGGGTCTGGGGGCAATCAGCCCCAGCATTTT
j_call: TRBJ1-4; d_call: TRBD1; clone_size: many; v_call: TRBV4-1; cdr3_aa: CASSTSGTDEKLFF; cdr3_nt: TGCGCCAGCAGCACTTCCGGGACAGACGAAAAACTGTTTTTT
j_call: TRBJ2-3; d_call: .; clone_size: many; v_call: TRBV7-9; cdr3_aa: CASSPTLGDTQYF; cdr3_nt: TGTGCCAGCAGCCCTACCCTTGGAGATACGCAGTATTTT
j_call: TRBJ1-3; d_call: .; clone_size: .; v_call: TRBV25-1; cdr3_aa: CASSGMGGNTIYF; cdr3_nt: TGTGCCAGCAGTGGAATGGGTGGAAACACCATATATTTT